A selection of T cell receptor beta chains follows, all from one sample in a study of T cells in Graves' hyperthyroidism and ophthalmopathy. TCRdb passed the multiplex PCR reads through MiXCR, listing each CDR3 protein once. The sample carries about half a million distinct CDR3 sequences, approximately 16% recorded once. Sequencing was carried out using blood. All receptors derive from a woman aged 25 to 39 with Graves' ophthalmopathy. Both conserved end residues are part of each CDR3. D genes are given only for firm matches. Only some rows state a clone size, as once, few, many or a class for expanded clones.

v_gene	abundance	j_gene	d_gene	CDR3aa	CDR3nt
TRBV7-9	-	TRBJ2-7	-	CASSFSQSYEQYF	TGTGCCAGCAGCTTCAGCCAATCCTACGAGCAGTACTTC
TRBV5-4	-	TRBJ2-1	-	CASSPGFGTGPYNEQFF	TGTGCCAGCAGCCCGGGATTTGGAACAGGACCTTACAATGAGCAGTTCTTC
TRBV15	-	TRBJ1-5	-	CATSRDPETDNQPQHF	TGTGCCACCAGCAGAGATCCTGAGACAGATAATCAGCCCCAGCATTTT
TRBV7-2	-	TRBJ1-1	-	CASSTNRGNTEAFF	TGTGCCAGCAGCACCAATCGGGGGAACACTGAAGCTTTCTTT
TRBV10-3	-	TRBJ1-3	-	CAISDGRGKDTIYF	TGTGCCATCAGTGACGGACGGGGGAAAGACACCATATATTTT
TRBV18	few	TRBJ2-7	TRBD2	CASSPTLAEPYEQYF	TGTGCCAGCTCACCAACCCTAGCGGAACCTTACGAGCAGTACTTC
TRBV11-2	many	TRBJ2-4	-	CASSSQRGSGIQYF	TGTGCCAGCAGCTCGCAGAGGGGGTCGGGCATTCAGTACTTC
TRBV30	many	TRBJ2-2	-	CAWSVLIGGELFF	TGTGCCTGGAGTGTCCTAATAGGCGGGGAGCTGTTTTTT
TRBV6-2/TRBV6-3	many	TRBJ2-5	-	CASRPSGSSLKETQYF	TGTGCCAGCAGGCCCTCCGGGTCAAGTCTCAAAGAGACCCAGTACTTC
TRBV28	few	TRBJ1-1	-	CASSLIGTEAFF	TGTGCCAGCAGTTTAATAGGGACTGAAGCTTTCTTT
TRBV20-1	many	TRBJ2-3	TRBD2	CSAEGLAGADTDTQYF	TGCAGTGCAGAGGGACTAGCGGGAGCGGACACAGATACGCAGTATTTT
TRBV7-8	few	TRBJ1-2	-	CASSAPGPNYGYTF	TGTGCCAGCAGCGCCCCGGGACCTAACTATGGCTACACCTTC
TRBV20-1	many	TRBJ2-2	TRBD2	CSARTSGNTGELFF	TGCAGTGCACGGACTAGCGGAAACACCGGGGAGCTGTTTTTT
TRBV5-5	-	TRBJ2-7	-	CASSRDSLGVQYF	TGTGCCAGCAGCCGGGACTCACTCGGGGTGCAGTACTTC
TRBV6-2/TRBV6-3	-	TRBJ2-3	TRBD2	CASSSYGTSSLNADTQYF	TGTGCCAGCAGTTCATATGGGACTAGCTCACTTAATGCAGATACGCAGTATTTT
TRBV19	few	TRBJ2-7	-	CASSPRGRLAYEQYF	TGTGCCAGTAGTCCGCGGGGACGTTTGGCCTACGAGCAGTACTTC
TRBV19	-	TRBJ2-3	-	CASTATGSWTDTQYF	TGTGCCAGTACCGCAACGGGGAGTTGGACAGATACGCAGTATTTT
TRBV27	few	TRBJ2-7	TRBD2	CASSSAVVSGSLDEQYF	TGTGCCAGCAGTTCTGCCGTGGTGAGCGGGAGTCTCGACGAGCAGTACTTC
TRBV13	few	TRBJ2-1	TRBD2	CASSLGGSGIAEQFF	TGTGCCAGCAGCTTAGGAGGTAGCGGGATCGCTGAGCAGTTCTTC
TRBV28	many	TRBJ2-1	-	CASSLVGPRDNEQFF	TGTGCCAGCAGTTTGGTTGGACCCCGGGACAATGAGCAGTTCTTC
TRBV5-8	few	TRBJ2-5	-	CASSDSGTVETQYF	TGTGCCAGCAGCGACTCCGGGACTGTGGAGACCCAGTACTTC
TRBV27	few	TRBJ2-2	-	CASSPAGWGRGELFF	TGTGCCAGCAGCCCTGCCGGATGGGGCAGGGGGGAGCTGTTTTTT
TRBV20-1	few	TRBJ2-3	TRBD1	CSAQTGEQEWDTQYF	TGCAGTGCTCAGACAGGGGAGCAGGAATGGGATACGCAGTATTTT
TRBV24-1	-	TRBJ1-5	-	CATSEGQGGQPQHF	TGTGCCACCAGTGAAGGGCAGGGAGGCCAGCCCCAGCATTTT
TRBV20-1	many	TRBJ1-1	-	CSARDIMNTEAFF	TGCAGTGCTAGAGACATCATGAACACTGAAGCTTTCTTT
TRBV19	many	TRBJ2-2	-	CASSPTTDSNTGELFF	TGTGCCAGTAGCCCCACAACGGATTCGAACACCGGGGAGCTGTTTTTT
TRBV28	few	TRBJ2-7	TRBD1	CASSCTRQGMDYEQYF	TGTGCCAGCAGTTGCACCCGACAGGGGATGGACTACGAGCAGTACTTC
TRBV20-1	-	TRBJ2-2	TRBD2	CSAIRERGYAGELFF	TGCAGTGCGATACGAGAGCGGGGGTACGCCGGGGAGCTGTTTTTT
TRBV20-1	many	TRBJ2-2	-	CSAVSRKNTGELFF	TGCAGTGCTGTGTCCAGAAAAAACACCGGGGAGCTGTTTTTT
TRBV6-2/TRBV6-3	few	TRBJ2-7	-	CASSYSNPGFGSEQYF	TGTGCCAGCAGTTACTCGAACCCTGGTTTCGGCTCGGAGCAGTACTTC
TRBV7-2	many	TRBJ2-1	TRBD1	CASSFGPGQGGNEQFF	TGTGCCAGCAGCTTTGGCCCCGGACAGGGTGGGAATGAGCAGTTCTTC
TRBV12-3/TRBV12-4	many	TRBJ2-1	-	CASSFQASEQFF	TGTGCCAGCAGTTTTCAAGCAAGTGAGCAGTTCTTC
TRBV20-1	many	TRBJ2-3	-	CSAREIARVDTQYF	TGCAGTGCTAGAGAGATCGCAAGGGTAGATACGCAGTATTTT
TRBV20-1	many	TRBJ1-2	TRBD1	CSASVTGVGYGYTF	TGCAGTGCTAGTGTGACAGGGGTAGGCTATGGCTACACCTTC
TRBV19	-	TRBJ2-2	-	CASSLPTAIPTELFF	TGTGCCAGTAGTCTGCCGACAGCAATCCCAACCGAGCTGTTTTTT
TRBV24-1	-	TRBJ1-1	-	CATSEKDSGTEAFF	TGTGCCACCAGTGAGAAGGATTCGGGCACTGAAGCTTTCTTT
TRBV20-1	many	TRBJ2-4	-	CSARWVAKNIQYF	TGCAGTGCTAGATGGGTAGCCAAAAACATTCAGTACTTC
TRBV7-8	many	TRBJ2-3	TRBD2	CASSLVASGSTDTQYF	TGTGCCAGCAGCTTAGTGGCTAGCGGGAGCACAGATACGCAGTATTTT
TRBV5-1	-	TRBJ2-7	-	CASSPRGYNEQYF	TGTGCCAGCAGCCCCCGGGGTTACAATGAGCAGTACTTC
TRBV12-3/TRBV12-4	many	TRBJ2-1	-	CASHQSSYNEQFF	TGTGCCAGCCACCAGAGCTCCTACAATGAGCAGTTCTTC
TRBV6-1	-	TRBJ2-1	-	CATSEGRGAYEQFF	TGTGCCACCTCCGAGGGGCGAGGGGCATATGAGCAGTTCTTC